Sequencing of this T cell receptor beta chain was carried out in a study of PD-1 blockade in classical Hodgkin lymphoma. This clone came up a few times. Antigen: not known. Clones were read by immunoSEQ multiplex PCR, and TCRdb kept only the in-frame ones, dropping some. The top ten clones hold just over 35% of a sample with roughly 12,000 clones, around 83% of them seen once. Time point defined: cycle 4 day 1 (C4D1), after 6 weeks of nivolumab. All patients relapsed after autologous stem cell transplantation, and brentuximab vedotin exposure varied. The study isolated CD8+ T cells from thawed PBMCs by magnetic negative selection. Patients reached a best response of complete response, partial response or progressive disease. Study observations and caveats: Complete responders entered with baseline diversity on par with newly diagnosed patients, the results showed. Whatever underlies the repertoire differences (possibly disease activity or prior therapy) remains undefined.

The germline V and J ends were trimmed by 3 bases and 7 bases, with 11 bases remaining between them. The germline CDR1 and CDR2 sequences are SGDLS and YYNGEE. This CDR3 is 13 amino acids long. The source of this sequence is a human donor with classical Hodgkin lymphoma. The donor label of this sample is uncertain. Sequencing used CD8+ T cells from blood, obtained before the fourth cycle of nivolumab. This chain links TRBV9 with TRBJ1-5, with a weak D call TRBD1 (5 bases). The CDR3 bases are TGTGCCAGCAGCGCGGGACCTCGGCAGCCCCAGCATTTT. Residues: CASSAGPRQPQHF.